These 15 T cell receptor beta chains were all obtained from the same sample, sequenced in a study of cytomegalovirus exposure and HLA in healthy donors. Primers: 60 Vbeta forward and 13 Jbeta reverse. Assay: immunoSEQ multiplex PCR; the TCRdb copy retains only in-frame clones and omits some. The data contain about 160,000 clones, roughly 77% of them singletons. The sample consisted of PBMCs. The receptors come from a male donor in good health and CMV-seronegative.

The chain couples TRBV6-5 to TRBJ1-4, with 9 bases that match TRBD1. Trimming took 6 bases from V and 4 from J; bases not matched to a gene: 6. The V gene's germline CDR1 is MNHEY and CDR2 SVGAGI. CDR3 length: 15 amino acids. The CDR3 bases are TGTGCCAGCAGACAGGGGGCTCTTGGTAATGAAAAACTGTTTTTT. Encoded protein: CASRQGALGNEKLFF.

The gene calls are TRBV19 and TRBJ2-7; possibly TRBD2 for D (6 bases). Trimming stripped 2 bases from V and 4 bases from J, with 9 bases between. Germline-derived CDR1 and CDR2 are LNHDA and SQIVND (reference sequence). This CDR3 spans 13 amino acids. Here the CDR3 DNA reads TGTGCCAGTAGTATATCGGGGGTGTACGAGCAGTACTTC. Protein: CASSISGVYEQYF.

V is TRBV7-2 and J is TRBJ2-3, with TRBD2 matching over 14 bases. Germline lookup yields CDR1 SGHTA and CDR2 FQGNSA. The CDR3 consists of 16 residues. Germline trimming cut 5 bases from V and 5 bases from J; bases unmatched to any gene: 6. The DNA for the CDR3 is TGTGCCAGCAGCCTCGGACTAGCGGGAGGTGGAGATACGCAGTATTTT. Protein: CASSLGLAGGGDTQYF.

The rearrangement links TRBV6-6 to TRBJ2-2; 7 bases are a match to TRBD2. V trimming: 5 bases; J trimming: 6 bases; junction bases outside the gene matches: 3. CDR1 and CDR2 (germline): MNHNY, SVGAGI (reference sequence). CDR3 size: 13 residues. DNA for the CDR3: TGTGCCAGCAGTAGCGGGATTTCCGGGGAGCTGTTTTTT. This encodes CASSSGISGELFF.

The V gene is TRBV9, the J gene TRBJ2-3; D is possibly TRBD1 (5 bases). Germline V gene data show CDR1 as SGDLS and CDR2 as YYNGEE. The CDR3 spans 15 residues. Trimming stripped 0 bases from V and 5 bases from J, with 13 bases between. The CDR3 reads CASSVAWGPGDTQYF. CDR3 sequence (DNA): TGTGCCAGCAGCGTAGCCTGGGGCCCGGGAGATACGCAGTATTTT.

V gene TRBV18 combines with J gene TRBJ2-7, with TRBD1 identical over 7 bases. With 3 bases clipped from V and 6 bases from J, the junction kept 8 bases outside the gene matches. Germline V gives CDR1 KGHSH, CDR2 LQKENI. The CDR3 loop spans 14 amino acids. CDR3 coding DNA: TGTGCCAGCTCACCGGGACAGAGGACGGGCGAGCAGTACTTC. The encoded protein is CASSPGQRTGEQYF.

V gene TRBV6-5 combines with J gene TRBJ2-2; 9 positions match TRBD2. The CDR3 totals 16 residues. V lost 2 bases to trimming and J lost 7 bases; unmatched junction nucleotides: 8. Germline loops: CDR1 MNHEY, CDR2 SVGAGI. For the CDR3, the DNA is TGTGCCAGCAGTTACGGGCGGGAGGGCCGTGGCGGGGAGCTGTTTTTT. Its translation is CASSYGREGRGGELFF.

The chain joins TRBV25-1 to TRBJ2-1, with D possibly matching TRBD2 (5 bases). Germline CDR1 and CDR2: MGHDK and SYGVNS. The CDR3 sequence is 14 residues long. V shed 3 bases and J shed 7 bases, with 13 bases lying between them. The CDR3 here is CASSDKSGRNEQFF. In DNA form, the CDR3 reads TGTGCCAGCAGTGATAAAAGCGGTAGAAATGAGCAGTTCTTC.

The rearrangement joins TRBV7-9 to TRBJ2-3; 10 nucleotides align to TRBD2. V trimming: 5 bases; J trimming: 3 bases; junction bases outside the gene matches: 8. This CDR3 contains 16 residues. Germline V CDR1 and CDR2: SEHNR, FQNEAQ (reference sequence). The chain's CDR3 is CASSAARLAGTDTQYF. As DNA, the CDR3 is TGTGCCAGCAGCGCCGCGAGACTAGCGGGTACAGATACGCAGTATTTT.

CDR3 region: CASSPTGANTEAFF. CDR3 nucleotide sequence: TGTGCCAGCAGTCCCACAGGGGCAAACACTGAAGCTTTCTTT. This chain links TRBV27 with TRBJ1-1; 7 bases are shared with TRBD1. V dropped 5 bases and J dropped 2; count of bases not matched to a gene: 5. CDR3 length equals 14 residues. In germline, CDR1 is MNHEY, CDR2 SMNVEV (reference sequence).

This chain uses TRBV2 with TRBJ1-1, with D maybe TRBD1 (6 bases). Germline V gene sequence: CDR1 SNHLY, CDR2 FYNNEI. The CDR3 consists of 12 residues. V was cut by 4 bases and J by 5 bases, with 8 bases left in between. The CDR3 here is CASSGTGTEAFF. The DNA of the CDR3 is TGTGCCAGCAGTGGAACAGGGACTGAAGCTTTCTTT.

V and J are TRBV7-8 and TRBJ1-3; no definite D call. Germline CDR1 is SGHVS and CDR2 is FQNEAQ. Between the trimmed V and J ends, which lost 1 base and 0 bases, there was a span of 10 bases. The CDR3 has 16 amino acids. In DNA, the CDR3 is TGTGCCAGCAGCTTAGGCAACGGAGTCTCTGGAAACACCATATATTTT. Protein sequence: CASSLGNGVSGNTIYF.

The V and J genes are TRBV19 and TRBJ2-7; 7 bases fit TRBD1. The CDR3 is made up of 15 amino acids. V was pared by 5 bases and J by 2 bases, with 9 bases of the junction left unmatched. Germline V gives CDR1 LNHDA, CDR2 SQIVND (reference sequence). The CDR3 here is CASSPYDRVAYEQYF. The CDR3 DNA reads TGTGCCAGTAGTCCCTACGACAGGGTCGCCTACGAGCAGTACTTC.

The chain has TRBV5-1 and TRBJ1-5; D perhaps matches TRBD1 (6 bases). The CDR3 is 15 residues long. V lost 4 bases to trimming and J lost 0 bases, with 11 bases between them. CDR1 SGHRS and CDR2 YFSETQ come from the germline V gene. DNA of the CDR3: TGCGCCAGCAGCCGGGACAACCCTAGCAATCAGCCCCAGCATTTT. Its translation is CASSRDNPSNQPQHF.

This clone turned up a few times. The chain carries TRBV18 and TRBJ2-2; 7 nucleotides line up with TRBD1. Germline values: CDR1 KGHSH, CDR2 LQKENI. V shed 4 bases, J shed 0 bases, and the junction held 11 bases outside the gene matches. The CDR3 runs 18 residues. The CDR3 region is CASSQPIRQGPNTGELFF. Here the CDR3 DNA reads TGTGCCAGCTCACAACCGATTCGACAGGGACCGAACACCGGGGAGCTGTTTTTT.